This T cell receptor (beta chain) was found in a study of blood T cell repertoires in COVID-19. Study summary: Specimens from acute and convalescent COVID-19 originated in the United States, Italy and Spain. The cDNA or gDNA used as material had been derived from T cells, B-cell-depleted T cells, or PBMCs.

There are 16 residues in the CDR3. How the authors handled the data: Reference gene primer amplification in the assay estimated nucleated cell counts. Assay used: immunoSEQ multiplex PCR; TCRdb lists only in-frame clones, some missing. For V, J and clone size, that table is used; D and trimming come from the DNA. Of over 150,000 clones listed, 84% are singletons. The sample consisted of peripheral blood. The sequence derives from a human donor in a cohort sampled during active COVID-19. This rearrangement joins TRBV21-1 to TRBJ2-5; the D call TRBD2 from the table was never checked on the DNA. TRBV21-1 is a documented pseudogene. CDR3 nucleotides: TGTGCCAGCACGCAAGGAGCGGGAGATGGGGGGGAGACCCAGTACTTC. This codes for CASTQGAGDGGETQYF.